The 32 T cell receptor beta chains presented below share a single source sample, sequenced in a study of cytomegalovirus exposure and HLA in healthy donors. The PCR ran on 60 Vbeta and 13 Jbeta primers. Sequencing was performed with immunoSEQ multiplex PCR; in TCRdb, only in-frame clones are kept and a portion is missing. The data show some 200,000 clones, with approximately 80% seen just once and about 0.58% held by the top ten. Sequenced material: PBMCs. These receptors were taken from a woman aged 40 to 50 in good health and CMV-seronegative.

The chain carries TRBV5-1 and TRBJ2-7; no definite D call. This CDR3 contains 12 residues. Trimming took off 3 bases at V and 6 bases at J, with 10 bases between the two ends. Germline V gene lookup returns CDR1 SGHRS and CDR2 YFSETQ. The CDR3 loop reads CASSSNFFEQYF. The CDR3 bases are TGCGCCAGCAGCTCGAACTTCTTCGAGCAGTACTTC.

The chain has TRBV15 and TRBJ2-3; maybe TRBD2 (6 bases). Germline-derived CDR1 and CDR2 are LNHNV and YYDKDF (reference sequence). The CDR3 sequence is 15 residues long. V lost 3 bases, J lost 2 bases, and 12 bases lay in between. CDR3 nucleotides: TGTGCCACCAGCAGCAGCGGGTCGATCACAGATACGCAGTATTTT. Its translation is CATSSSGSITDTQYF.

This chain uses TRBV6-6 with TRBJ2-1, with D tentatively TRBD1 (5 bases). The CDR3 length is 15 residues. Germline CDR1 and CDR2: MNHNY and SVGAGI (reference sequence). V was clipped by 0 bases and J by 9 bases, with 15 bases between them. The CDR3, as DNA: TGTGCCAGCAGTTACTCGGGCCAGGGTAGGAGTGAGCAGTTCTTC. This codes for CASSYSGQGRSEQFF.

The rearrangement uses TRBV19 and TRBJ1-5; TRBD1 matches at 7 bases. Germline CDR1 reads LNHDA; CDR2 reads SQIVND (reference sequence). The J segment lost 3 bases and the V segment lost 10 bases, leaving 15 bases of the junction unmatched. This CDR3 spans 16 amino acids. CDR3 loop: CATLGRQGGFNQPQHF. The CDR3, as DNA: TGTGCCACCCTGGGGAGACAGGGAGGATTCAATCAGCCCCAGCATTTT.

This chain uses TRBV19 with TRBJ2-1, with TRBD2 matching 13 bases. V shed 3 bases, J shed 8 bases, and the junction held 7 bases outside the gene matches. Germline CDR1 and CDR2: LNHDA and SQIVND (reference sequence). The CDR3 has 16 residues. The CDR3 is CASSILRTSGGDEQFF. The CDR3 nucleotides read TGTGCCAGTAGTATTCTCAGGACTAGCGGGGGCGATGAGCAGTTCTTC.

The chain carries TRBV6-5 and TRBJ2-3; D possibly corresponds to TRBD1 (6 bases). The germline V gene has CDR1 MNHEY and CDR2 SVGAGI. The CDR3 is 15 residues long. Between the trimmed V and J ends, which lost 5 bases and 2 bases, there was a span of 14 bases. CDR3 amino acids: CASSNGQIFTDTQYF. The CDR3 DNA follows: TGTGCCAGCAGTAACGGACAGATCTTCACAGATACGCAGTATTTT.

The chain combines TRBV30 with TRBJ1-1; a possible D gene is TRBD1 (6 bases). The V and J ends lost 4 bases and 4 bases respectively, with 16 bases between them. The CDR3 has 14 residues. From germline, CDR1 is GTSNPN and CDR2 SVGIG (reference sequence). CDR3 sequence (DNA): TGTGCCTGGACCCCAGGGGTAAGGGGCACTGAAGCTTTCTTT. Protein: CAWTPGVRGTEAFF.

The V call is TRBV29-1, the J call TRBJ1-1; 8 nucleotides match TRBD1. J was trimmed by 7 bases and V by 7 bases; bases with no gene match: 5. Germline CDR1 SQVTM, CDR2 ANQGSEA. CDR3 length: 11 residues. Here the CDR3 reads CSGGDRSEAFF. CDR3 DNA sequence: TGCAGCGGGGGGGACAGGAGTGAAGCTTTCTTT.

Here the CDR3 reads CARSPVGGEPGTQYF. The CDR3 DNA follows: TGTGCCAGAAGCCCAGTGGGGGGTGAACCGGGGACCCAGTACTTC. The V gene is TRBV7-5, the J gene TRBJ2-5; the table's TRBD2 call for D was not verified on the DNA. TRBV7-5 is labeled a pseudogene. This CDR3 comprises 15 residues.

CDR3 in amino acids: CASSPTGQVASYEQYF. The CDR3 DNA reads TGTGCCAGCAGTCCCACGGGACAGGTCGCTTCCTACGAGCAGTACTTC. The genes are TRBV19 and TRBJ2-7, with TRBD1 matching 8 bases. The CDR3 has 16 residues. The trim removed 9 bases at V and 1 base at J, leaving 14 bases unmatched. Germline V lookup: CDR1 LNHDA, CDR2 SQIVND (reference sequence).

The V call is TRBV6-5, the J call TRBJ2-7, with 7 nucleotides matching TRBD1. Germline V gene sequence: CDR1 MNHEY, CDR2 SVGAGI. The CDR3 extends over 14 amino acids. Trimming at V came to 6 bases and at J to 2 bases, leaving 7 bases not matched to a gene. CDR3 in amino acids: CASRQGQITYEQYF. The CDR3 DNA reads TGTGCCAGCAGACAGGGACAGATTACCTACGAGCAGTACTTC.

The gene calls are TRBV2 and TRBJ2-5; possible D gene TRBD1, 7 bases. Trimming removed 7 bases at V and 1 base at J, with 22 bases between. The germline gives CDR1 SNHLY, CDR2 FYNNEI. This CDR3 comprises 17 residues. In DNA, the CDR3 is TGTGCCAGCACTTTATACAATCGGAGGGACAGCCAAGAGACCCAGTACTTC. Amino acids: CASTLYNRRDSQETQYF.

This clone has just one count. The rearrangement links TRBV29-1 to TRBJ1-1; D is undetermined. The CDR3 totals 14 residues. Germline-derived CDR1 and CDR2 are SQVTM and ANQGSEA. Trimming shortened V by 7 bases and J by 0 bases, and 15 bases separated the two germline ends. CDR3 region: CSGGLTAMNTEAFF. CDR3 nucleotides: TGCAGCGGCGGGCTGACGGCTATGAACACTGAAGCTTTCTTT.

The V and J genes are TRBV30 and TRBJ2-1; TRBD2 agrees at 8 bases. The junction had 6 bases not matched to a gene; V was cut back by 4 bases and J by 4 bases. The CDR3 totals 14 residues. From germline, CDR1 is GTSNPN and CDR2 SVGIG (reference sequence). The CDR3 nucleotides read TGTGCCTGGAATATCGGGGGGGAGTACAATGAGCAGTTCTTC. Translated, it gives CAWNIGGEYNEQFF. The complete variable domain, with remaining parts taken from reference TRBV30 and TRBJ2-1, reads SQTIHQWPATLVQPVGSPLSLECTVEGTSNPNLYWYRQAAGRGLQLLFYSVGIGQISSEVPQNLSASRPQDRQFILSSKKLLLSDSGFYLCAWNIGGEYNEQFFGPGTRLTVL.

This clone was observed once. The rearrangement joins TRBV7-9 to TRBJ2-7; 10 nucleotides match TRBD1. The CDR3 has 15 residues. Germline V gene sequence: CDR1 SEHNR, CDR2 FQNEAQ (reference sequence). Trimming took 1 base from V and 5 from J; bases not matched to a gene: 5. CDR3 region: CASSLGGTGAHEQYF. In nucleotides, the CDR3 is TGTGCCAGCAGCTTAGGGGGGACAGGGGCCCACGAGCAGTACTTC.

The V gene is TRBV19, the J gene TRBJ2-7; TRBD2 aligns across 8 bases. The CDR3 runs 12 residues. From germline, CDR1 is LNHDA and CDR2 SQIVND (reference sequence). Unmatched junction bases numbered 6, after V lost 10 bases and J lost 4 bases. The DNA of the CDR3 is TGTGCCACCGGGGGGGGGAAGTACGAGCAGTACTTC. The encoded protein is CATGGGKYEQYF.

CDR3 coding DNA: TGTGCCAGCAGCGTAACAGGGGTAGGATCTGGGGCCAACGTCCTGACTTTC. Translation gives CASSVTGVGSGANVLTF. The rearrangement uses TRBV7-8 and TRBJ2-6; 7 bases align to TRBD1. The CDR3 covers 17 residues. V lost 5 bases, J lost 1 base, and 8 bases stayed unmatched. CDR1 and CDR2 (germline): SGHVS, FQNEAQ.

The chain recombines TRBV5-4 with TRBJ2-7, with 8 bases aligning to TRBD1. The CDR3 has 14 residues. V gave up 3 bases and J gave up 2 bases; unmatched junction bases: 4. The germline V gene encodes CDR1 SGHNT and CDR2 YYREEE (reference sequence). The CDR3 spells CASSSTGGAYEQYF. The CDR3 nucleotides are TGTGCCAGCAGCTCTACAGGGGGAGCCTACGAGCAGTACTTC. Supplemented by reference TRBV5-4 and TRBJ2-7, the full variable domain reads ETGVTQSPTHLIKTRGQQVTLRCSSQSGHNTVSWYQQALGQGPQFIFQYYREEENGRGNFPPRFSGLQFPNYSSELNVNALELDDSALYLCASSSTGGAYEQYFGPGTRLTVT.

The chain combines TRBV5-6 with TRBJ1-5; TRBD1 is a possible D gene (5 bases). V lost 0 bases and J lost 5, with 9 bases in between. There are 14 residues in the CDR3. CDR1 is SGHDT and CDR2 is YYEEEE in the germline V gene. The CDR3 nucleotides read TGTGCCAGCAGCTTGGCGGGGGTGTATCAGCCCCAGCATTTT. It codes for CASSLAGVYQPQHF. Variable domain in full (rest from reference TRBV5-6 and TRBJ1-5): DAGVTQSPTHLIKTRGQQVTLRCSPKSGHDTVSWYQQALGQGPQFIFQYYEEEERQRGNFPDRFSGHQFPNYSSELNVNALLLGDSALYLCASSLAGVYQPQHFGDGTRLSIL.

This clone was seen a single time. V usage is TRBV2 and J usage is TRBJ1-3; D is unclear. CDR1 is SNHLY and CDR2 is FYNNEI in the germline V gene. CDR3 length: 15 amino acids. The V end was cut by 6 bases, the J end by 0 bases, with 12 bases between. The CDR3 protein is CASRADIVSGNTIYF. In DNA form, the CDR3 reads TGTGCCAGCAGGGCAGACATTGTCTCTGGAAACACCATATATTTT.

V is TRBV5-5 and J is TRBJ2-3, with D hard to call. This CDR3 has 13 amino acids. V lost 0 bases and J 3 bases, leaving 5 bases between the germline ends. Germline-derived CDR1 and CDR2 are SGHKS and YYEKEE (reference sequence). DNA of the CDR3: TGTGCCAGCAGCTTGGGAGGAACAGATACGCAGTATTTT. This sequence encodes CASSLGGTDTQYF.

The chain has TRBV7-2 and TRBJ1-1, with 9 bases matching TRBD1. Germline CDR1 SGHTA, CDR2 FQGNSA. This CDR3 is 15 amino acids long. The V and J ends lost 5 bases and 5 bases, in that order; junction bases with no gene match: 9. In nucleotides, the CDR3 is TGTGCCAGCAGCCGTACAGGGGGCGGTGGGACTGAAGCTTTCTTT. This gives the protein CASSRTGGGGTEAFF.

The chain uses TRBV2 and TRBJ2-1; 9 bases are shared with TRBD1. Germline V lookup: CDR1 SNHLY, CDR2 FYNNEI. J lost 10 bases, V lost 8 bases, and 15 bases had no gene match. The CDR3 is made up of 15 amino acids. The CDR3 loop reads CASLPGQGLLGEQFF. CDR3 nucleotide sequence: TGTGCCAGCCTACCGGGACAGGGCCTCTTAGGGGAGCAGTTCTTC.

This chain connects TRBV5-1 to TRBJ2-3; 7 positions match TRBD2. J was trimmed by 4 bases and V by 3 bases; bases with no gene match: 11. This CDR3 is built from 16 residues. From germline, CDR1 is SGHRS and CDR2 YFSETQ. Here the CDR3 reads CASSSSRSGVSDTQYF. Here the CDR3 DNA reads TGCGCCAGCAGCTCCTCAAGGAGCGGGGTCTCAGATACGCAGTATTTT. Complete variable domain (other parts from reference TRBV5-1 and TRBJ2-3): KAGVTQTPRYLIKTRGQQVTLSCSPISGHRSVSWYQQTPGQGLQFLFEYFSETQRNKGNFPGRFSGRQFSNSRSEMNVSTLELGDSALYLCASSSSRSGVSDTQYFGPGTRLTVL.

The rearrangement uses TRBV11-3 and TRBJ2-7, with TRBD2 matching over 15 bases. Germline V gene sequence: CDR1 SGHNT, CDR2 YENEEA. V shed 4 bases and J 6 bases; nucleotides not matched to a gene: 7. The CDR3 contains 16 residues. The CDR3 region is CASSSGLAGGHSEQYF. The CDR3 DNA follows: TGTGCCAGCAGCTCGGGACTAGCGGGGGGACACTCCGAGCAGTACTTC.

The CDR3 sequence: CASSDPGQGNTEAFF. CDR3 sequence (DNA): TGCGCCAGCAGCGACCCGGGACAGGGAAACACTGAAGCTTTCTTT. V and J are TRBV5-1 and TRBJ1-1; 9 nucleotides agree with TRBD1. The V segment lost 4 bases and the J segment 2 bases; nucleotides outside the gene matches: 6. Germline V lookup: CDR1 SGHRS, CDR2 YFSETQ. CDR3 length: 15 residues.

V and J are TRBV6-5 and TRBJ1-2; 7 bases are a match to TRBD1. V lost 2 bases, J lost 7 bases, and 7 bases stayed unmatched. The V gene's germline CDR1 is MNHEY and CDR2 SVGAGI. The CDR3 is made up of 14 amino acids. CDR3 amino acids: CASSYGDRRSGYTF. The CDR3 DNA reads TGTGCCAGCAGTTACGGGGACAGACGATCTGGCTACACCTTC.

The table lists this clone with a few counts. V gene TRBV2 combines with J gene TRBJ1-1; no clear D. The CDR3 length is 13 residues. Per the germline V gene, CDR1 is SNHLY and CDR2 is FYNNEI. The V gene lost 10 bases and the J gene lost 0 bases, with 12 bases spanning the gap. The CDR3 DNA is TGTGCCACCCTCTCGGGATTGAACACTGAAGCTTTCTTT. Encoded protein: CATLSGLNTEAFF.

The chain recombines TRBV2 with TRBJ2-1, with 7 bases identical to TRBD1. CDR3 length: 15 residues. V shed 3 bases, J shed 1 base, and the junction held 3 bases outside the gene matches. The germline CDR1 and CDR2 sequences are SNHLY and FYNNEI. The CDR3 spells CASSETGSSYNEQFF. CDR3 DNA sequence: TGTGCCAGCAGTGAGACAGGGAGTTCCTACAATGAGCAGTTCTTC.

CDR3 nucleotides: TGTGCCAGCAGCCAAGGAAACAGGGGGCACGAGCAGTACTTC. Translation gives CASSQGNRGHEQYF. The chain employs TRBV4-2 and TRBJ2-7, with TRBD1 matching over 9 bases. V was pared by 1 base and J by 5 bases, with 3 bases of the junction left unmatched. Germline CDR1 LGHNA, CDR2 YNFKEQ. This CDR3 has 14 amino acids.

The chain carries TRBV29-1 and TRBJ2-5; no reliable D call. The CDR3 runs to 12 residues. In germline, CDR1 is SQVTM, CDR2 ANQGSEA. Trimming shortened V by 3 bases and J by 1 base, and 6 bases separated the two germline ends. Here the CDR3 DNA reads TGCAGCGTTGACGGTCTCCAAGAGACCCAGTACTTC. This translates into CSVDGLQETQYF.

This clone was observed a few times. The chain carries TRBV4-3 and TRBJ1-5; the match to TRBD1 covers 8 bases. V dropped 5 bases and J dropped 0; count of bases not matched to a gene: 3. The CDR3 is 15 residues long. Per the germline V gene, CDR1 is LGHNA and CDR2 is YSLEER. The CDR3 nucleotides read TGCGCCAGCAGCTCCGGGACAGGTAGCAATCAGCCCCAGCATTTT. Its protein is CASSSGTGSNQPQHF.